This T cell receptor beta chain derives from a study of graft-versus-host responses after intestinal transplantation. Study as a whole: Anti-thymocyte globulin served as induction for all recipients, who then took tacrolimus and steroids for approximately three years. Study results and limitations: Detection of GvH clones occurred in recipient marrow, and some had their first appearance in ileum or blood.

About this clone itself: Its antigen is not identified.

Once graft tissue had been processed, intraepithelial and lamina propria lymphocytes were released. Repertoires were generated with immunoSEQ multiplex PCR, while TCRdb's copy carries only in-frame clones and drops some. Here the sample spans 20,000 or so clones, approximately 70% being singletons. The TCR was taken from a human patient who received an intestinal transplant, so some T cells may come from the graft donor. The sequencing here drew on ileum tissue, taken about 21 days after intestinal transplant.

CDR3 bases: TGTGCCAGCAGCCAAGACAGGGGCGCCTACGAGCAGTACTTC. Translation gives CASSQDRGAYEQYF. The chain employs TRBV7-6 and TRBJ2-7, with 8 bases fitting TRBD1. Germline trimming cut 5 bases from V and 2 bases from J; bases unmatched to any gene: 5. Germline CDR1 reads SGHVS; CDR2 reads FNYEAQ. This CDR3 has 14 residues.